The subject of this entry is one T cell receptor (beta chain). Its antigen remains unidentified. No much larger clone exists at a distance of one base, and base qualities are not known. Donors were around 37 systemically healthy Caucasian individuals from Russia aged roughly 6 to 90 years. Each donor gave ten milliliters of peripheral blood, collected into EDTA-treated Vacutainer tubes. Ficoll-Paque density-gradient centrifugation was used to isolate PBMCs, with at least 6 million obtained per sample. Trizol reagent was used to extract total RNA from the PBMCs, yielding at least 5 micrograms per sample. Naive CD45RAhigh/CD27high T cell percentages were measured by flow cytometry on a PBMC aliquot from every donor. Library prep was done by 5' RACE. Data came from an Illumina HiSeq 2500. A second PCR of about 7 to 12 cycles was run with a J-beta primer mix and a sample-barcoded 5' primer. A unique molecular identifier was introduced onto each TCR beta cDNA molecule by a template-switch 5' adaptor carrying 12 random nucleotides. Each sample yielded at least 2.5 million CDR3-containing paired-end reads. First-strand cDNA synthesis was performed from all RNA using the Mint cDNA synthesis kit, with priming by a TRBC-specific oligonucleotide. After uracil-DNA glycosylase treatment, a first 18-cycle PCR used universal primers M1SS and BC2_uni_R on all cDNA. Turning to the authors' computational methods: For normalization, 1 million high-quality reads, each with a distinct molecular identifier, were randomly selected from each sample. Reads with shared molecular identifiers were discarded instead of being binned into consensus sequences. MiTCR, set to a Q25 quality threshold and the strictest error-elimination algorithm, was used for CDR3 identification, clonotype clustering and error correction. Lower-bound total TCR beta diversity was estimated with a nonparametric unseen species model using Euler transformation. Using fastp at Q25 and MiXCR, TCRdb reprocessed the public reads and kept productive beta chains. Identical CDR3 proteins give one entry, which carries the most common genes and DNA. The V and J calls and clone size are TCRdb's, not the authors'. This sample comprises about 1.6 million distinct CDR3 sequences, about 32% of them detected only once. Jointly, the top ten make up roughly 12% of the sample.

Unmatched junction bases come to 9, with V trimmed by 8 bases and J by 8 bases. Sequences SQVTM (CDR1) and ANQGSEA (CDR2) are obtained from the germline V gene. Taken from cysteine to phenylalanine, the CDR3 has 12 residues. Left in the record is the CDR3 DNA by itself, 36 bases read in frame from the first base. The sample comes from a study of blood T cells in healthy people across ages (dated by TCRdb to the mid-2010s). Background for the entire study: Template switching captured roughly one uniquely barcoded TCR beta cDNA molecule per two T cells in model experiments. Age-related changes in TCR beta repertoire diversity were measured in the study by deep sequencing normalized with unique cDNA molecular identifiers. Donors were grouped into four age groups: young (average 16 years), middle-aged (39), aged (around 66) and long-lived (just over 80). To avoid experimental bias, donors of different ages were randomly spread across the sequencing lanes. Two additional independent replicas of 1 million unique cDNA reads from the same blood draw were analyzed for two donors (one aged 18 to 30 and one aged 80 or older). The research as a whole found: The CMV infection status of donors was not known, potentially confounding age-related changes in expanded clonotypes. Observed TCR beta diversity per million T cells fell roughly linearly with age, and a significant reduction was already apparent by age around 40. Estimates of total diversity based on one million sequenced T cells were regarded as lower bounds and as underestimates. Conclusive comparison of naive and antigen-experienced compartments was prevented by the profiling of bulk unsorted PBMCs. There was a strong correlation between observed TCR beta diversity and the percentage of naive T cells measured by flow cytometry. Compared with the aged group, more naive CD4+ T cells, fewer expanded clones and increased TCR diversity were shown by the long-lived group, suggesting age selection.

This receptor chain uses TRBV29-1 and TRBJ1-2; a stretch of 9 junction bases matches TRBD1. What was sequenced was blood. The sequence came from a woman in her twenties or thirties in good health. The DNA sequence is given as TGCAGCTCCGGGGACAGGGCGGAAGGCTACACCTTC. This gives the protein CSSGDRAEGYTF.